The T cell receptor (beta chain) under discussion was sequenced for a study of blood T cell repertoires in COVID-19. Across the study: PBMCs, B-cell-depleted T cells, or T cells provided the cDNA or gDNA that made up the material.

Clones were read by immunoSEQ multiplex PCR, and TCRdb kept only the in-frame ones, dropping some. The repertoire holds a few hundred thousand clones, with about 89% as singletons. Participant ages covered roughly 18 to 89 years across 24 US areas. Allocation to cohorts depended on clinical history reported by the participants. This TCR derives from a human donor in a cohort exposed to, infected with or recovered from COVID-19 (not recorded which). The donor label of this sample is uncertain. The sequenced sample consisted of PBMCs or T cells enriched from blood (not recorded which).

The CDR3 here is CASSKGADTQYF. Written as DNA, the CDR3 is TGCGCCAGCAGCAAGGGGGCAGATACGCAGTATTTT. J is TRBJ2-3 and V is TRBV10-2; weak D call: TRBD1 (6 bases). The ends were cut back, 6 bases at V and 4 bases at J, with 8 bases in the middle. Germline V gene data show CDR1 as WSHSY and CDR2 as SAAADI. The CDR3 contains 12 residues.